This T cell receptor beta chain was captured in a study of T cells after yellow fever vaccination. Germline CDR1 SEHNR, CDR2 FQNEAQ (reference sequence). CDR3 size: 13 residues. Deletions cut 5 bases from V and 8 bases from J, with 13 bases between. A process of 5'RACE template switching, which added a universal primer site and UMIs, was used to make TCR cDNA. One entry per CDR3 protein results from TCRdb running MiXCR on the 5' RACE reads. The profile shows around 590,000 distinct CDR3 sequences, 9% to 15% of them singletons. This TCR derives from a man under 40 who received the YFV17D yellow fever vaccine. This chain links TRBV7-9 with TRBJ1-5; D possibly corresponds to TRBD1 (6 bases). The sequenced sample was PBMCs, obtained on the day of the yellow fever booster vaccination. CDR3 sequence reads: CASSRGQREPQHF. In nucleotides, the CDR3 is TGTGCCAGCAGCCGTGGACAGAGGGAGCCCCAGCATTTT. The whole variable domain, filled in from reference TRBV7-9 and TRBJ1-5, reads DTGVSQNPRHKITKRGQNVTFRCDPISEHNRLYWYRQTLGQGPEFLTYFQNEAQLEKSRLLSDRFSAERPKGSFSTLEIQRTEQGDSAMYLCASSRGQREPQHFGDGTRLSIL.